This entry is about one T cell receptor beta chain. This sample is part of a study of blood T cell repertoires in COVID-19. Background on the study: The United States, Italy and Spain supplied acute and convalescent COVID-19 samples.

CDR3 length: 11 amino acids. The germline V and J ends were trimmed by 4 bases and 2 bases, with 2 bases remaining between them. CDR1 and CDR2 from the germline V gene are SGHVS and FNYEAQ. TCRdb keeps only in-frame clones here, not all; method: immunoSEQ multiplex PCR. The sample records approximately 190,000 clones, under 90% being singletons. The receptor was isolated from a human donor in a cohort sampled during active COVID-19. The genes are TRBV7-6 and TRBJ2-5; D gene unclear. The sample was peripheral blood. The CDR3 is CASSSQETQYF. The CDR3 DNA sequence: TGTGCCAGCAGCTCTCAAGAGACCCAGTACTTC.